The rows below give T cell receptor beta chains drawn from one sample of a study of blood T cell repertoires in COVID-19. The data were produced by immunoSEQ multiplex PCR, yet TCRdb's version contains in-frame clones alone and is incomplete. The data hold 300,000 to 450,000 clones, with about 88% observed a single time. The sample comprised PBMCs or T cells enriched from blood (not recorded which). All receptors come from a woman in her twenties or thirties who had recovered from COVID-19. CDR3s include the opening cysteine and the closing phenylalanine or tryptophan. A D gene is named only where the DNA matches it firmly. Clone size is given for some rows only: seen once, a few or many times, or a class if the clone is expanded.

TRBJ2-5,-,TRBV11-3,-,TGTGCCAGCAGCTTAGGCGGCAGCCAAGAGACCCAGTACTTC,CASSLGGSQETQYF
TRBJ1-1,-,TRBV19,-,TGTGCCAGTAGTATACCCGGGACACTGATGAACACTGAAGCTTTCTTT,CASSIPGTLMNTEAFF
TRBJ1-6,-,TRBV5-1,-,TGCGCCAGCAGCGATAGGGGCTCCTATAATTCACCCCTCCACTTT,CASSDRGSYNSPLHF
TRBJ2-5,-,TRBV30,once,TGTGCCTGGAGCCACGGCCAAGAGACCCAGTACTTC,CAWSHGQETQYF
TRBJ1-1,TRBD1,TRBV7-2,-,TGTGCCAGCAGCTTAGTTCAGGGGGCTGGTAGGACTGAAGCTTTCTTT,CASSLVQGAGRTEAFF
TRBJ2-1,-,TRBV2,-,TGTGCCAGCGGTGGAACAGGGATCCCCAATGAGCAGTTCTTC,CASGGTGIPNEQFF
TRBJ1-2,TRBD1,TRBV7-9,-,TGTGCCAGCAGCTTGGGTGACAGGGGCCATGGCTACACCTTC,CASSLGDRGHGYTF
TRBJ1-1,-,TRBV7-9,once,TGTGCCAGCAGCCGAGGTCATGGGGGCATGAACACTGAAGCTTTCTTT,CASSRGHGGMNTEAFF
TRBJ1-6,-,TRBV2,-,TGTGCCAGCATTTTTCGGGAGAGTAATTCACCCCTCCACTTT,CASIFRESNSPLHF
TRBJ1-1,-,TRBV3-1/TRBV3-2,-,TGTGCCAGCAGCCTTCAAGGGGCAGGGGTGAACACTGAAGCTTTCTTT,CASSLQGAGVNTEAFF
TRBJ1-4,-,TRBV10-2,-,TGCGCCAGCAGGGTACGGGGGGGAACTAATGAAAAACTGTTTTTT,CASRVRGGTNEKLFF
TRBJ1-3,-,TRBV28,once,TGTGCCAGCAGTTTCGAGGGTGGAAACACCATATATTTT,CASSFEGGNTIYF
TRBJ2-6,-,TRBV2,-,TGTGCCGGAGGGACAGTCTCTGGGGCCAACGTCCTGACTTTC,CAGGTVSGANVLTF
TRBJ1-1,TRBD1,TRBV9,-,TGTGCCAGCAGCGTAGAAGAGAGGGACAGTGAAGCTTTCTTT,CASSVEERDSEAFF
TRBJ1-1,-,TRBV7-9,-,TGTGCCAGCAGCCCCGTCGCCCAGGGAACTGAAGCTTTCTTT,CASSPVAQGTEAFF
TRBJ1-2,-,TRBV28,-,TGTGCCAGCAGTGAGGGTAATGCTAACTATGGCTACACCTTC,CASSEGNANYGYTF
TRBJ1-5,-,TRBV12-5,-,TGTGCTAGTGGTTTGGTGAGAACCGGCGGAGAGCCCCAGCATTTT,CASGLVRTGGEPQHF
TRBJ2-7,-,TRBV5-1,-,TGCGCCAGCAGCTCTCCGGGACAAACCTACGAGCAGTACTTC,CASSSPGQTYEQYF
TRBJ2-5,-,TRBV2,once,TGTGCCAGCACCCACCCGAGATCTGGGGCTGAGACCCAGTACTTC,CASTHPRSGAETQYF
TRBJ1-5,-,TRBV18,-,TGTGCCAGCTCACCAGACAGTTCCCCCCTATATAGCAATCAGCCCCAGCATTTT,CASSPDSSPLYSNQPQHF
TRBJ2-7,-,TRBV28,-,TGTGCCAGCACCTCCGCTGGGCCGGGGAACTTACGGCTGTACTTC,CASTSAGPGNLRLYF
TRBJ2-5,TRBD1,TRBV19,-,TGTGCCAGTAGTCCGAATCCGGGACAGGGAGGGGAGACCCAGTACTTC,CASSPNPGQGGETQYF
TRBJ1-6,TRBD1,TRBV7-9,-,TGTGCCAGCAGCCATTGGACAGGGCCGAGTGGGAATTCACCCCTCCACTTT,CASSHWTGPSGNSPLHF
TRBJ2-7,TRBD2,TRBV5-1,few,TGCGCCAGCAGCTTCCGGGGCCGGGGGGAGTACGAGCAGTACTTC,CASSFRGRGEYEQYF
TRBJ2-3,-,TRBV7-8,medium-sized,TGTGCCAGCAGCCGGGACTCCGGAGAGACAGATACGCAGTATTTT,CASSRDSGETDTQYF
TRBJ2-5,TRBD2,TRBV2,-,TGTGCCAGCAGTGGGACTAGCGGGTATCAAGAGACCCAGTACTTC,CASSGTSGYQETQYF
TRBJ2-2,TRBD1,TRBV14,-,TGTGCCAGCAGCCAAGATTTGGGGACAGGGAACACCGGGGAGCTGTTTTTT,CASSQDLGTGNTGELFF
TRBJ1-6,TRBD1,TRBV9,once,TGTGCCAGCAGCGCAAAGGGGGCAGGGTCACCCCTCCACTTT,CASSAKGAGSPLHF
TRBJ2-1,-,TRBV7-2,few,TGTGCCAGCAGCTTAACGACGCGGGTGGGTGAGCAGTTCTTC,CASSLTTRVGEQFF
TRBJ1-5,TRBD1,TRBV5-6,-,TGTGCCAGCTCACAGGGGGGCGGTCAGCCCCAGCATTTT,CASSQGGGQPQHF
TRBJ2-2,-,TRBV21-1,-,TGTGCCAGCAGCAAAGCGAGACTAGCGGGGGGCACGAACACCGGGGAGCTGTTTTTT,CASSKARLAGGTNTGELFF
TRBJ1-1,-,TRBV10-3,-,TGTGCCATCGGGTCGGGGGGATTGGCTTTCTTT,CAIGSGGLAFF
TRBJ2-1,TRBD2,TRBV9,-,TGTGCCAGCAGCCGGACTAGCGGGGGCACCTACAATGAGCAGTTCTTC,CASSRTSGGTYNEQFF
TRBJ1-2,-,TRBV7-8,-,TGTGCCAGCAGCTTAGATAGGGGAGGGAACTATGGCTACACCTTC,CASSLDRGGNYGYTF
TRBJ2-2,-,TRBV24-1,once,TGTGCCACCAGTGATTTGAGCAGGGGAACGAACACCGGGGAGCTGTTTTTT,CATSDLSRGTNTGELFF
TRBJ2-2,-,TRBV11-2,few,TGTGCCAGCAGCCCAAAGCAGGGGGGCACCGGGGAGCTGTTTTTT,CASSPKQGGTGELFF
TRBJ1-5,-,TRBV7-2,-,TGTGCCAGCAGCATTGCCAGGATGGGTCAGCCCCAGCATTTT,CASSIARMGQPQHF
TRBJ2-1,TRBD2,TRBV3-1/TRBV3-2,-,TGTGCCAGCAGCCATTTCTTGGTAGCGGGCATATACAATGAGCAGTTCTTC,CASSHFLVAGIYNEQFF
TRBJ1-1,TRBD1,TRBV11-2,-,TGTGCCAGCAGCCCGGACAGGGTCGGCACTGAAGCTTTCTTT,CASSPDRVGTEAFF
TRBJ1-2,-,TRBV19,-,TGTGCCAGTAGTATAGGTCCAGGTTCCTATGGCTACACCTTC,CASSIGPGSYGYTF
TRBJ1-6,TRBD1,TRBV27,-,TGTGCCAGCAGTTTAACCGGACAGGGGAGTCCACCCCTCCACTTT,CASSLTGQGSPPLHF
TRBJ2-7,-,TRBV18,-,TGTGCCAGCTCCAAGGGCGGGTCCTCCTACGAGCAGTACTTC,CASSKGGSSYEQYF
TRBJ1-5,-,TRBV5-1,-,TGCGCCAGCAGCCCGGATCACGGGGATCAGCCCCAGCATTTT,CASSPDHGDQPQHF
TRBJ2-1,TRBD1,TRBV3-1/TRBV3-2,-,TGTGCCAGCAGCCAAGAGGACAGGGCCTACAATGAGCAGTTCTTC,CASSQEDRAYNEQFF
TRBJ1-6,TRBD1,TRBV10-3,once,TGTGCCATGGACGACCCGGGACAGCGTAATTCACCCCTCCACTTT,CAMDDPGQRNSPLHF
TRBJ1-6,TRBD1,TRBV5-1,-,TGCGCCAGCAGGGTCGGGACAGACCTCTCCTATAATTCACCCCTCCACTTT,CASRVGTDLSYNSPLHF
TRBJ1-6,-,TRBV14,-,TGTGCCAGCAGCCAAGCCTCCTACGGTAATTCACCCCTCCACTTT,CASSQASYGNSPLHF
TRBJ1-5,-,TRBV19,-,TGTGCCAGTAGTATGGTATTAAGGGGTACTCAGCCCCAGCATTTT,CASSMVLRGTQPQHF
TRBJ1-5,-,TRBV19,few,TGTGCCAGTAGTATGTCCCGTAACAGGGTAGGAGGCAATCAGCCCCAGCATTTT,CASSMSRNRVGGNQPQHF
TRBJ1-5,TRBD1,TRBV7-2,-,TGTGCCAGCAGCCCGCGGACAGGCAACAATCAGCCCCAGCATTTT,CASSPRTGNNQPQHF
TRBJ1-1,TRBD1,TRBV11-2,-,TGTGCCAGCAGCTTCATCGGCGGACAGGCCATGAACACTGAAGCTTTCTTT,CASSFIGGQAMNTEAFF
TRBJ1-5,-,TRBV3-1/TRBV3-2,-,TGTGCCAGCAGCCAAGAAGGGGGAGTTGGACAGCCCCAGCATTTT,CASSQEGGVGQPQHF
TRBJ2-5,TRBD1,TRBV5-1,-,TGCGCCAGCAGCTTGGGGACAGGCGAGACCCAGTACTTC,CASSLGTGETQYF
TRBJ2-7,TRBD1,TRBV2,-,TGTGCCAGCAAAACACAGGGGGTCAGCTCCTACGAGCAGTACTTC,CASKTQGVSSYEQYF